This passage covers 21 T cell receptor beta chains from one sample sequenced in a study of neurological immune-mediated disorders. TCRdb re-called the 5' RACE reads through MiXCR, storing one row per CDR3 protein. The table lists 50,000 or so distinct CDR3 sequences, about a tenth of them singletons. The sample comprised PBMCs. Source of these receptors: a woman between 40 and 55 years old with HTLV-1-associated myelopathy (HAM/TSP).

Many counts were recorded for this clonotype. The rearrangement joins TRBV15 to TRBJ2-5, with 8 nucleotides matching TRBD2. Germline CDR1 is LNHNV and CDR2 is YYDKDF (reference sequence). V shed 1 base and J 4 bases; nucleotides not matched to a gene: 5. The CDR3 has 15 residues. CDR3 in DNA: TGTGCCACCAGCAGAGTGTTAAGCGGGGGAGAGACCCAGTACTTC. This codes for CATSRVLSGGETQYF.

There are many counts of this clonotype. The chain uses TRBV20-1 and TRBJ2-1, with TRBD2 matching over 8 bases. The junction had 7 bases not matched to a gene; V was cut back by 4 bases and J by 8 bases. The CDR3 consists of 13 residues. Per germline, CDR1 DFQATT and CDR2 SNEGSKA (reference sequence). The CDR3, as DNA: TGCAGTGCTATTGGACTAGCTGGGGATGAGCAGTTCTTC. Its translation is CSAIGLAGDEQFF.

Concerning this clonotype: The missing conserved phenylalanine or tryptophan at the end of this CDR3 makes a read error likely. V gene TRBV7-6 combines with J gene TRBJ2-7; D might be TRBD1 (6 bases). CDR3 length: 13 amino acids. Germline V gene lookup returns CDR1 SGHVS and CDR2 FNYEAQ. CDR3 sequence reads: CASSSRDTYGQYS. As DNA, the CDR3 is TGTGCCAGCAGCAGCAGGGACACCTACGGGCAGTACTCC.

This clonotype was picked up many times. The chain has TRBV20-1 and TRBJ2-7; TRBD1 matches at 7 bases. Trimming removed 3 bases from V and 3 bases from J; junction bases left unmatched: 14. Germline CDR1 is DFQATT and CDR2 is SNEGSKA (reference sequence). This CDR3 has 16 residues. The chain's CDR3 is CSASKPRGDRVYEQYF. CDR3 in DNA: TGCAGTGCTAGTAAGCCCCGTGGGGACAGAGTCTACGAGCAGTACTTC.

This clonotype was observed a few times. This chain connects TRBV5-1 to TRBJ1-5; D is uncertain. Trimming pared 0 bases from V and 1 base from J, leaving 8 bases between. Germline V gene sequence: CDR1 SGHRS, CDR2 YFSETQ. CDR3 length equals 15 residues. The CDR3 DNA reads as TGCGCCAGCAGCTTGGTACCGGGGAGCAATCAGCCCCAGCATTTT. This sequence encodes CASSLVPGSNQPQHF.

This clonotype was seen repeatedly, ten times or more. The gene calls are TRBV12-3 or TRBV12-4 and TRBJ1-1; D is uncertain. The V end lost 1 base, the J end lost 7 bases, and 7 bases lay between the germline ends. The CDR3 contains 12 residues. The CDR3 coding sequence is TGTGCCAGCAGTTTAGAGGTCAGTGAAGCTTTCTTT. It specifies CASSLEVSEAFF.

This clonotype was recorded at least ten times. The chain joins TRBV2 to TRBJ1-1, with TRBD1 matching 8 bases. The CDR3 spans 13 residues. Looked up from germline, CDR1 is SNHLY and CDR2 is FYNNEI. J lost 7 bases, V lost 6 bases, and 7 bases had no gene match. Here the CDR3 reads CASRGQVRGEAFF. CDR3 nucleotide sequence: TGTGCCAGCAGGGGACAGGTTCGAGGTGAAGCTTTCTTT.

This clonotype showed up many times. V and J are TRBV9 and TRBJ1-2; a weak D match, TRBD1 (6 bases). The V end lost 0 bases, the J end lost 8 bases, and 14 bases lay between the germline ends. The CDR3 is made up of 14 amino acids. Germline V gene sequence: CDR1 SGDLS, CDR2 YYNGEE. CDR3 bases: TGTGCCAGCAGCGTAGCCTTCGGGACAACGGGCTACACCTTC. Translating gives CASSVAFGTTGYTF.

This clonotype was recorded many times. This chain connects TRBV14 to TRBJ2-3, with 9 bases lining up with TRBD2. CDR1 and CDR2 (germline): SGHDN, FVKESK. This CDR3 has 15 residues. V lost 1 base to trimming and J lost 10 bases; unmatched junction nucleotides: 9. The CDR3 reads CASSQGASGAGAQYF. CDR3 DNA: TGTGCCAGCAGCCAAGGGGCTAGCGGGGCCGGGGCGCAGTATTTT.

This clonotype has a count of ten or more. CDR3 bases: TGTGCCAGCACCAATCCAGCATCACAGGGAGGAACTGAAGCTTTCTTT. Translated, it gives CASTNPASQGGTEAFF. The chain recombines TRBV12-3 or TRBV12-4 with TRBJ1-1, with D possibly matching TRBD1 (6 bases). Trimming took off 7 bases at V and 5 bases at J, with 23 bases between the two ends. The CDR3 runs to 16 residues.

This clonotype is judged medium-sized. The rearrangement links TRBV24-1 to TRBJ2-3; the D gene could be TRBD1 or TRBD2 (5 bases each). CDR3 size: 15 residues. Per the germline V gene, CDR1 is KGHDR and CDR2 is SFDVKD. Trimming removed 6 bases from V and 6 bases from J, with 18 bases in between. CDR3 sequence reads: CATSPPRGAFDTQYF. The CDR3 DNA is TGTGCCACCAGTCCCCCAAGAGGGGCATTTGATACGCAGTATTTT.

This clonotype was seen repeatedly, ten times or more. This chain links TRBV5-1 with TRBJ2-3; maybe TRBD1 (5 bases). Germline V gene sequence: CDR1 SGHRS, CDR2 YFSETQ. Deletions cut 0 bases from V and 2 bases from J, with 13 bases between. The CDR3 sequence is 16 residues long. CDR3 nucleotides: TGCGCCAGCAGCTTGGAGGGCAGGGCCTACACAGATACGCAGTATTTT. Translated: CASSLEGRAYTDTQYF.

This clonotype is large by share. Mismatch with germline at one junction end may stem from a read error. V and J are TRBV5-1 and TRBJ2-2; no clear D gene. The CDR3 consists of 15 residues. Germline CDR1 is SGHRS and CDR2 is YFSETQ. DNA of the CDR3: TGCGCCAGCAACTTGATAGGCTTGAACACCGGGGAGCTGTTTTTT. Amino acid sequence: CASNLIGLNTGELFF.

The table lists this clonotype with many counts. V is TRBV10-3 and J is TRBJ2-7; 9 nucleotides agree with TRBD2. CDR3 length equals 15 residues. V trimming: 3 bases; J trimming: 2 bases; junction bases outside the gene matches: 5. Per the germline V gene, CDR1 is ENHRY and CDR2 is SYGVKD. In nucleotides, the CDR3 is TGTGCCATCAGTGACCCGGGACTAGCCCCCTACGAGCAGTACTTC. It translates to CAISDPGLAPYEQYF.

This clonotype was recorded at least ten times. This chain connects TRBV11-2 to TRBJ2-3, with 9 bases fitting TRBD2. J lost 3 bases, V lost 4 bases, and 11 bases had no gene match. The CDR3 extends over 17 amino acids. Per germline, CDR1 SGHAT and CDR2 FQNNGV. The CDR3 region has the DNA TGTGCCAGCAGCTGGACTTGGGCTAGCGGGGCTACAGATACGCAGTATTTT. Its protein product is CASSWTWASGATDTQYF.

This clonotype occurred many times. The V and J genes are TRBV20-1 and TRBJ1-1; 7 bases align to TRBD1. Germline values: CDR1 DFQATT, CDR2 SNEGSKA (reference sequence). The CDR3 contains 13 residues. The junction had 7 bases not matched to a gene; V was cut back by 2 bases and J by 7 bases. CDR3 coding DNA: TGCAGTGCTAGACCTACAGGGGAAAATGAAGCTTTCTTT. Amino acids: CSARPTGENEAFF.

This clonotype is medium-sized in the sample. CDR3 sequence (DNA): TGTGCCAGCAAAGTCAGGGCGAACACCGGGGAGCTGTTTTTT. This sequence encodes CASKVRANTGELFF. V gene TRBV12-3 or TRBV12-4 combines with J gene TRBJ2-2; the D gene is possibly TRBD1 (5 bases). The CDR3 runs 14 residues. V was cut by 7 bases and J by 0 bases, with 9 bases left in between.

This clonotype was observed many times. The chain carries TRBV2 and TRBJ2-3; D may be TRBD2 (5 bases). V was cut by 6 bases and J by 2 bases, with 15 bases left in between. CDR1 and CDR2 from the germline V gene are SNHLY and FYNNEI. The CDR3 totals 15 residues. As DNA, the CDR3 is TGTGCCAGCAGCCCCACTGGCGGGTTCACAGATACGCAGTATTTT. This translates into CASSPTGGFTDTQYF.

This clonotype appeared many times. V gene TRBV12-3 or TRBV12-4 combines with J gene TRBJ2-7, with 7 bases fitting TRBD1. The CDR3 is made up of 14 amino acids. Trimming removed 3 bases from V and 6 bases from J; junction bases left unmatched: 8. CDR3 sequence reads: CASSLTGKGFEQYF. The CDR3 DNA sequence: TGTGCCAGCAGTTTGACAGGGAAAGGGTTCGAGCAGTACTTC.

There are many counts of this clonotype. This chain uses TRBV6-5 with TRBJ1-1; D call uncertain. The CDR3 is made up of 14 amino acids. CDR1 and CDR2 (germline): MNHEY, SVGAGI. V lost 0 bases, J lost 5 bases, and 10 bases lay in between. In DNA, the CDR3 is TGTGCCAGCAGTTACTCGAATTGGGGAACTGAAGCTTTCTTT. Translated: CASSYSNWGTEAFF.

This clonotype has ten or more counts. The chain uses TRBV6-2 or TRBV6-3 and TRBJ2-3, with TRBD1 matching 7 bases. Trimming took 7 bases from V and 2 from J; bases not matched to a gene: 9. The CDR3 has 15 amino acids. Germline lookup yields CDR1 MNHEY and CDR2 SVGEGT. CDR3 nucleotide sequence: TGTGCCAGCAATGCAGGGGGTGTCCACACAGATACGCAGTATTTT. As protein: CASNAGGVHTDTQYF.